The 25 T cell receptor beta chains below come from one sample, sequenced in a study of prognosis after radiotherapy for stage I lung cancer. Starting from genomic DNA, TCR beta CDR3 was amplified through two-round multiplex PCR. Specific primers for each TRBV and TRBJ gene were what first-round PCR used. Using its own MiXCR run on the multiplex PCR reads, TCRdb lists one record per CDR3 protein. Of some 39,000 distinct CDR3 sequences listed, roughly 25% were seen once; the top ten hold about 25%. The sequencing here drew on PBMCs, taken before or after stereotactic body radiation therapy (not recorded which). These receptors were collected from a donor aged 50 or older with non-small cell lung cancer.

This clonotype showed up many times. The chain combines TRBV10-3 with TRBJ2-1; no firm D call. Germline-derived CDR1 and CDR2 are ENHRY and SYGVKD. This CDR3 comprises 11 residues. Trimming stripped 6 bases from V and 7 bases from J, with 7 bases between. CDR3 DNA: TGTGCCATCAGAGTGGCGAATGAGCAGTTCTTC. Translated, it gives CAIRVANEQFF.

The count of this clonotype is one. Being one base from a much bigger clone, this may be a read error. CDR3 sequence: CASSGHGKNTEAFF. CDR3 nucleotides: TGTGCCAGCAGTGGTCATGGCAAGAACACTGAAGCTTTCTTT. V is TRBV6-2 or TRBV6-3 and J is TRBJ1-1; D unresolved. The germline V and J ends were trimmed by 5 bases and 1 base, with 11 bases remaining between them. The CDR3 covers 14 residues. From germline, CDR1 is MNHEY and CDR2 SVGEGT.

This clonotype occurred many times. This chain links TRBV9 with TRBJ1-1, with D unresolved. The germline V and J ends were trimmed by 2 bases and 1 base, with 9 bases remaining between them. The V gene's germline CDR1 is SGDLS and CDR2 YYNGEE. The CDR3 length is 14 residues. The CDR3 is CASSVAQSNTEAFF. CDR3 bases: TGTGCCAGCAGCGTCGCACAGTCGAACACTGAAGCTTTCTTT.

With respect to this clonotype: This likely came from a read error, as a far larger clone is one base away. The gene calls are TRBV6-2 or TRBV6-3 and TRBJ1-2; D is unclear. Germline lookup yields CDR1 MNHEY and CDR2 SVGEGT. This CDR3 is built from 16 residues. V lost 5 bases and J lost 2, with 18 bases in between. CDR3 amino acids: CASSLTARWWNYGYTF. The CDR3 bases are TGTGCCAGCAGTCTCACCGCCCGGTGGTGGAACTATGGCTACACCTTC.

This clonotype was picked up many times. The chain is built from TRBV5-8 and TRBJ1-6, with D hard to call. The CDR3 runs to 15 residues. Trimming left V 0 bases short and J 4 bases short, with 8 bases between. CDR1 and CDR2 from the germline V gene are SGHTS and YDEGEE. The CDR3 bases are TGTGCCAGCAGCTTGGAAGGCGGTTATAATTCACCCCTCCACTTT. Residues: CASSLEGGYNSPLHF.

Notes on this clonotype: One base away lies a much larger clone, so this may be a sequencing read error. CDR3 in amino acids: CASSRTFKAFF. In DNA form, the CDR3 reads TGTGCCAGCAGCCGGACCTTCAAAGCTTTCTTT. The genes are TRBV7-9 and TRBJ1-1, with unresolved D. V was clipped by 5 bases and J by 9 bases, with 10 bases between them. CDR3 size: 11 residues. Germline loops: CDR1 SEHNR, CDR2 FQNEAQ (reference sequence).

This clonotype has ten or more counts. The chain joins TRBV27 to TRBJ2-1, with 10 bases matching TRBD1. Trimming cost V 5 bases and J 5 bases; bases outside gene matches: 6. Germline CDR1 and CDR2: MNHEY and SMNVEV (reference sequence). The CDR3 has 15 residues. CDR3 DNA: TGTGCCAGCAGTGTCGACAGGGGGCAACACAATGAGCAGTTCTTC. Protein: CASSVDRGQHNEQFF.

This clonotype was detected ten times or more. This chain joins TRBV9 and TRBJ2-7, with D uncertain. V was pared by 1 base and J by 0 bases, with 5 bases between. Per germline, CDR1 SGDLS and CDR2 YYNGEE. The CDR3 totals 13 residues. The CDR3, as DNA: TGTGCCAGCAGCGTAACTCCCTCCTACGAGCAGTACTTC. This gives the protein CASSVTPSYEQYF.

The J gene is TRBJ1-1, the V gene TRBV7-3, with TRBD1 as a possible D gene (6 bases). Germline lookup yields CDR1 SGHTA and CDR2 FQGTGA. The CDR3 length is 16 residues. Trimming shortened V by 2 bases and J by 7 bases, and 20 bases separated the two germline ends. The CDR3 nucleotides are TGTGCCAGCAGCTTACGTGGGGGCGCCCTACCTAATGAAGCTTTCTTT. This gives the protein CASSLRGGALPNEAFF.

Only a few counts were recorded for this clonotype. One base away lies a much larger clone, so this may be a sequencing read error. The gene calls are TRBV6-2 or TRBV6-3 and TRBJ2-2; no clear D. Germline CDR1 and CDR2: MNHEY and SVGEGT. This CDR3 is 13 amino acids long. In nucleotides, the CDR3 is TGTGCCGGCAGTTACGGAAACACCGGGGAGCTGTTTTTT. Amino acid sequence: CAGSYGNTGELFF.

Ten or more counts support this clonotype. J is TRBJ2-2 and V is TRBV7-8, with D perhaps TRBD1 (5 bases). V gave up 5 bases and J gave up 0 bases, with 13 bases separating them. The CDR3 loop spans 16 amino acids. Per the germline V gene, CDR1 is SGHVS and CDR2 is FQNEAQ. Here the CDR3 DNA reads TGTGCCAGCAGCAAAAGTGTGGGGCCGAACACCGGGGAGCTGTTTTTT. Amino acid sequence: CASSKSVGPNTGELFF.

This clonotype was recorded at least ten times. The rearrangement uses TRBV7-6 and TRBJ2-7; the match to TRBD2 covers 8 bases. Per the germline V gene, CDR1 is SGHVS and CDR2 is FNYEAQ. The CDR3 is 13 amino acids. Trimming removed 5 bases from V and 3 bases from J; junction bases left unmatched: 3. CDR3 DNA: TGTGCCAGCAGCGCGGGACTAGGCTACGAGCAGTACTTC. Translating it yields CASSAGLGYEQYF.

This clonotype appeared once. A much larger clone lies one base from this, so it may be a read error. The chain recombines TRBV20-1 with TRBJ2-5, with TRBD2 identical over 10 bases. Germline CDR1 reads DFQATT; CDR2 reads SNEGSKA (reference sequence). The CDR3 is made up of 16 amino acids. CDR3 residues: CSARRRLAGLQETKYF. CDR3 sequence (DNA): TGCAGTGCTAGACGCCGACTAGCGGGCCTCCAAGAGACCAAGTACTTC.

There are many counts of this clonotype. V is TRBV19 and J is TRBJ2-2, with TRBD1 matching over 8 bases. The CDR3 is 17 residues long. Trimming cost V 5 bases and J 8 bases; bases outside gene matches: 16. Germline CDR1 and CDR2: LNHDA and SQIVND (reference sequence). The CDR3: CASSSRGTGAIVGELFF. The CDR3 nucleotides read TGTGCCAGTAGTTCCCGCGGGACAGGTGCAATAGTAGGGGAGCTGTTTTTT.

This clonotype has ten or more counts. This rearrangement joins TRBV19 to TRBJ2-1; 7 nucleotides match TRBD2. Germline values: CDR1 LNHDA, CDR2 SQIVND (reference sequence). V lost 3 bases and J lost 8; bases outside the gene matches: 10. The CDR3 spans 15 residues. The CDR3 protein is CASSIERTSLHEQFF. As DNA, the CDR3 is TGTGCCAGTAGTATCGAAAGGACTAGTCTCCATGAGCAGTTCTTC.

Many counts were recorded for this clonotype. The chain employs TRBV12-3 or TRBV12-4 and TRBJ1-2; unclear D gene. With 5 bases removed from V and 4 bases from J, the gap between germline ends came to 14 bases. This CDR3 contains 14 residues. CDR3 in DNA: TGTGCCAGCAGTCTTCCGGGGAGGATCTATGGCTACACCTTC. Amino acid sequence: CASSLPGRIYGYTF.

As for this clonotype: A single base separates this from a much larger clone, so it may be a read error. The chain couples TRBV5-1 to TRBJ2-5; 8 positions match TRBD2. The V gene's germline CDR1 is SGHRS and CDR2 YFSETQ. The CDR3 loop spans 16 amino acids. Trimming removed 7 bases from V and 0 bases from J; junction bases left unmatched: 11. The DNA of the CDR3 is TGCGCCAGCGCGCGGTTCGATAGCGGGAACCAAGAGACCCAGTACTTC. Translating gives CASARFDSGNQETQYF.

This clonotype was seen at least ten times. CDR3 region: CASSPHITGYTF. The CDR3 DNA is TGTGCCAGCAGTCCCCACATTACAGGCTACACCTTC. The chain recombines TRBV6-4 with TRBJ1-2; D is unresolved. The CDR3 runs to 12 residues. The germline V and J ends were trimmed by 5 bases and 8 bases, with 12 bases remaining between them. Germline V CDR1 and CDR2: MRHNA, SNTAGT.

Ten or more counts support this clonotype. V is TRBV28 and J is TRBJ1-5, with TRBD1 as a possible D gene (6 bases). Germline V gene sequence: CDR1 MDHEN, CDR2 SYDVKM. The CDR3 is 18 residues long. V dropped 6 bases and J dropped 4 bases, with 25 bases sitting between them. The CDR3 here is CASSSLLGFNRANQPQHF. The CDR3 region has the DNA TGTGCCAGCAGCTCCCTTCTCGGATTTAACAGGGCGAATCAGCCCCAGCATTTT.

This clonotype was counted ten times or more. V and J are TRBV27 and TRBJ2-1; D is undetermined. This CDR3 comprises 13 residues. The germline CDR1 and CDR2 sequences are MNHEY and SMNVEV (reference sequence). Between the trimmed V and J ends, which lost 1 base and 0 bases, there was a span of 1 base. The CDR3 spells CASSLYSYNEQFF. CDR3 sequence (DNA): TGTGCCAGCAGTTTATACTCCTACAATGAGCAGTTCTTC.

This clonotype is labeled as medium-sized. The chain combines TRBV15 with TRBJ1-2; D perhaps matches TRBD1 (5 bases). Germline-derived CDR1 and CDR2 are LNHNV and YYDKDF (reference sequence). The CDR3 is 15 amino acids. With 0 bases removed from V and 4 bases from J, the gap between germline ends came to 12 bases. The CDR3 is CATSREGGAAYGYTF. Here the CDR3 DNA reads TGTGCCACCAGCAGAGAAGGAGGGGCAGCCTATGGCTACACCTTC.

In regard to this clonotype: This could be a read error, since a much larger clone is one nucleotide away. This chain joins TRBV10-3 and TRBJ1-3; D perhaps matches TRBD1 (6 bases). The CDR3 is made up of 17 amino acids. CDR1 is ENHRY, CDR2 SYGVKD, per germline. V was clipped by 10 bases and J by 4 bases, with 26 bases between them. CDR3 in DNA: TGTGCCACGACAGCCAGAAAAGGGGGGGTGGACGGAAACACCATATATTTT. This gives the protein CATTARKGGVDGNTIYF.

This clonotype was picked up many times. CDR3 DNA sequence: TGTGCCAGCAGCTTAGGTGGGTTGTACGAGCAGTACTTC. Translating it yields CASSLGGLYEQYF. This chain uses TRBV7-8 with TRBJ2-7; D uncertain. CDR1 and CDR2 (germline): SGHVS, FQNEAQ. The CDR3 has 13 residues. The V gene lost 1 base and the J gene lost 4 bases, with 8 bases spanning the gap.

This clonotype appeared many times. This chain links TRBV7-2 with TRBJ2-3; 10 bases agree with TRBD2. CDR1 is SGHTA, CDR2 FQGNSA, per germline. Trimming removed 0 bases from V and 11 bases from J; junction bases left unmatched: 5. The CDR3 sequence is 14 residues long. Written as DNA, the CDR3 is TGTGCCAGCAGCTTAGCAGCGGGGGGGCGGGGGCAGTATTTT. Protein: CASSLAAGGRGQYF.

The chain combines TRBV20-1 with TRBJ2-1, with TRBD2 matching 9 bases. V gave up 7 bases and J gave up 0 bases; unmatched junction bases: 13. This CDR3 has 17 residues. Germline-derived CDR1 and CDR2 are DFQATT and SNEGSKA (reference sequence). In DNA, the CDR3 is TGCAGTGTCCCCGGGACTAGCTCCCTCAGCTCCTACAATGAGCAGTTCTTC. It yields the protein CSVPGTSSLSSYNEQFF.